The TCR beta chain under discussion was sequenced for a study of T cell responses to AZD1222 COVID-19 vaccine. Points on this clone: Its antigen is undetermined.

Method: immunoSEQ multiplex PCR; TCRdb's copy keeps in-frame clones and lacks some. The table includes approximately 150,000 clones, 92% detected once. Study results and limitations: Nearly half of unique spike-specific TCRs reportedly avoided B.1.351 and B.1.1.7 mutated regions.

V was shortened by 4 bases and J by 2 bases, with 11 bases between the two germline ends. Germline assignment: CDR1 MNHEY and CDR2 SVGEGT. CDR3 length: 14 residues. This chain joins TRBV6-2 or TRBV6-3 and TRBJ1-1; D might be TRBD1 (6 bases). The specimen was peripheral blood, collected 28 days after the second AZD1222 dose. The receptor comes from an adult who received the AZD1222 COVID-19 vaccine. The CDR3 spells CASSWRTVNTEAFF. The CDR3 DNA reads as TGTGCCAGCAGTTGGCGGACAGTTAACACTGAAGCTTTCTTT.